This T cell receptor beta chain stems from a study of cytomegalovirus exposure and HLA in healthy donors. Whole-study results and caveats: A previous analysis found most TCR beta V segments productive roughly 87% or roughly 30% of the time.

Germline lookup yields CDR1 SGHTA and CDR2 FQGTGA. The CDR3 spans 14 residues. V shed 5 bases, J shed 8 bases, and the junction held 5 bases outside the gene matches. The count of this clone is one. What it binds is not known. The PCR used 60 Vbeta and 13 Jbeta primers. In the study's own analysis: Later, an analysis found some 80 million unique TCR beta chains, and some 10 million of these were shared. The data were produced by immunoSEQ multiplex PCR, yet TCRdb's version contains in-frame clones alone and is incomplete. The DNA gave D and trimming, while V, J and clone size come from that table. The data hold 69,000 or so clones, with about 73% observed a single time.

The receptor's source is a woman aged 55-70 years in good health and CMV-seropositive. J is TRBJ2-3 and V is TRBV7-3, with 12 bases identical to TRBD2. The sample taken for sequencing was PBMCs. Here the CDR3 DNA reads TGTGCCAGCAGCCTCCTAGCGGGGGGGCGTACGCAGTATTTT. Its translation: CASSLLAGGRTQYF.